This T cell receptor (beta chain) derives from a study of T cell responses to AZD1222 COVID-19 vaccine. Sequencing used immunoSEQ multiplex PCR; TCRdb keeps in-frame clones, though not all of them. The sample includes roughly 150,000 clones, about nine tenths of them seen just once. The TCR comes from an adult in good health. Sample: peripheral blood, taken on day 0 of AZD1222 vaccination.

CDR3: CASSLQSEQYF. The CDR3 DNA is TGTGCCAGCAGCTTGCAATCCGAGCAGTACTTC. V and J are TRBV5-6 and TRBJ2-7, with D unclear. There are 11 residues in the CDR3. Germline CDR1 reads SGHDT; CDR2 reads YYEEEE. Trimming shortened V by 1 base and J by 6 bases, and 5 bases separated the two germline ends.